Below, one T cell receptor (beta chain) is given with its context. The germline gives CDR1 SEHNR, CDR2 FQNEAQ (reference sequence). V gave up 2 bases and J gave up 4 bases; unmatched junction bases: 11. CDR3 length: 17 amino acids. This sample was included in a study of blood T cell repertoires in COVID-19. In the original analysis: Reference gene primer amplification gave nucleated cell count estimates. Some clones are missing from TCRdb's copy, which holds only in-frame ones; the method was immunoSEQ multiplex PCR. V and J calls and clone size are copied from that table; D and trimming were computed from the DNA. The sample holds 120,000 or so clones, more than 70% seen once.

The chain uses TRBV7-9 and TRBJ1-1; TRBD1 matches 9 bases. The origin of this receptor is a man aged 80 or over with active or convalescent COVID-19. Input material: peripheral blood. CDR3 protein: CASSLWPRRQGGTEAFF. CDR3 nucleotides: TGTGCCAGCAGCTTATGGCCCCGGAGACAGGGGGGCACTGAAGCTTTCTTT.